Described below is a single TCR beta chain sequence and its context. Its cognate antigen is unknown. The entry originates in a study of cytomegalovirus exposure and HLA in healthy donors. The CDR3 totals 14 residues. The germline CDR1 and CDR2 sequences are MGHDK and SYGVNS. Study-wide results and limits: Later analysis identified about 17,000 TCR beta sequences associated with HLA alleles, using a false discovery rate threshold of 0.05. Listed as cytomegalovirus-associated were 170 or so TCR beta chains.

Donors sampled were nominally healthy, though unrecorded immune exposures were likely. PCR used 60 Vbeta primers and 13 Jbeta primers. The table came from immunoSEQ multiplex PCR; TCRdb's copy has only in-frame clones and leaves some out. Here the sample spans around 150,000 clones, around 67% being singletons. This chain links TRBV25-1 with TRBJ2-5; tentatively, D is TRBD1 (6 bases). The better agreement between TRBJ2-7 and the DNA end casts doubt on the J call. The sequence derives from a young woman in good health and CMV-seropositive. Sequenced material: PBMCs. The CDR3 DNA is TGTGCCAGCAGTGCGTCTACAGGGTTCGACGAGCAGTACTTC. Its translation: CASSASTGFDEQYF.